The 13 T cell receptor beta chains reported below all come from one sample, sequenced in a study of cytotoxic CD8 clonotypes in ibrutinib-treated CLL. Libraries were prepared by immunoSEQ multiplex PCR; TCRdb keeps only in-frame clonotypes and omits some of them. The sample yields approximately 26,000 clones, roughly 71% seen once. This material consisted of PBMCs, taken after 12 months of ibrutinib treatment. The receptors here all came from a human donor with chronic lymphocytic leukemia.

CDR3 amino acids: CASSESGSRSYNEQFF. CDR3 in DNA: TGCGCCAGCAGTGAGTCGGGCAGTCGATCCTACAATGAGCAGTTCTTC. V gene TRBV10-1 combines with J gene TRBJ2-1; D not certain. Germline V gene data show CDR1 as WNHNN and CDR2 as SYGVQD (reference sequence). V was clipped by 0 bases and J by 1 base, with 10 bases between them. The CDR3 is 16 residues long.

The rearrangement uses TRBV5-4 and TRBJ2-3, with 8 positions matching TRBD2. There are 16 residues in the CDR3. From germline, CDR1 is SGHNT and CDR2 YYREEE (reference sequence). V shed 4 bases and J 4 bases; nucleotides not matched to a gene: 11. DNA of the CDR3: TGTGCCAGCAGCGCCCAGCGGGGGACCCGGGCAGATACGCAGTATTTT. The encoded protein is CASSAQRGTRADTQYF.

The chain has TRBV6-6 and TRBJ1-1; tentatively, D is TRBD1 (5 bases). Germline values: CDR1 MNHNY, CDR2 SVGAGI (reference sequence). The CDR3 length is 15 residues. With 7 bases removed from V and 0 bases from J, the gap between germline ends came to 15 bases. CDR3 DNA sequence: TGTGCCAGCAACTGGGGGGGAATTATGAACACTGAAGCTTTCTTT. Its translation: CASNWGGIMNTEAFF.

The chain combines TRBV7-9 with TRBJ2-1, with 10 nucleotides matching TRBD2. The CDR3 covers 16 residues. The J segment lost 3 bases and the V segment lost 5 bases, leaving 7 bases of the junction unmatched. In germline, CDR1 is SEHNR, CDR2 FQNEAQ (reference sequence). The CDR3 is CASSLSGGINYNEQFF. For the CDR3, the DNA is TGTGCCAGCAGCCTTAGCGGGGGGATCAACTACAATGAGCAGTTCTTC.

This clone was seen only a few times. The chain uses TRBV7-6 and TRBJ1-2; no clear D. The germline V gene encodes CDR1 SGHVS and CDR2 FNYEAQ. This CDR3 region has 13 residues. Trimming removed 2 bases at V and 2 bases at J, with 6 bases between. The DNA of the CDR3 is TGTGCCAGCAGCTTAAGTTCCAACTATGGCTACACCTTC. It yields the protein CASSLSSNYGYTF.

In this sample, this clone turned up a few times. CDR3 bases: TGTGCCACCAGCAGCGACGGACAGAACACCGGGGAGCTGTTTTTT. This translates into CATSSDGQNTGELFF. The chain uses TRBV15 and TRBJ2-2; D may be TRBD1 (5 bases). V was clipped by 3 bases and J by 1 base, with 9 bases between them. CDR1 is LNHNV and CDR2 is YYDKDF in the germline V gene (reference sequence). This CDR3 has 15 residues.

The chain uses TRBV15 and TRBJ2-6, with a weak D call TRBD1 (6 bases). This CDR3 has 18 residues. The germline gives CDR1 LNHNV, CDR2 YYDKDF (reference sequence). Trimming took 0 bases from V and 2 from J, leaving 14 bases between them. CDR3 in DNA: TGTGCCACCAGCAGAGATTTACAGGGAAGGACTGGGGCCAACGTCCTGACTTTC. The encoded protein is CATSRDLQGRTGANVLTF.

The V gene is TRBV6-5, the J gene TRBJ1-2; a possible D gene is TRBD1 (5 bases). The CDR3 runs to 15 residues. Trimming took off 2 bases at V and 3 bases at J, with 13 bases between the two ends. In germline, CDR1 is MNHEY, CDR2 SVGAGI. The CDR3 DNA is TGTGCCAGCAGTTACACACGGACGGGGCACTATGGCTACACCTTC. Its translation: CASSYTRTGHYGYTF.

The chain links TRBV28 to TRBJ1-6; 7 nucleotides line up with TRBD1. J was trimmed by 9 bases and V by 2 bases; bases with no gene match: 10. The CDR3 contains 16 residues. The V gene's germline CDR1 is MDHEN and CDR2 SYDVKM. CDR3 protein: CASSLPLDRVASPLHF. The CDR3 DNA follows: TGTGCCAGCAGTTTACCCCTAGACAGGGTAGCTTCACCCCTCCACTTT.

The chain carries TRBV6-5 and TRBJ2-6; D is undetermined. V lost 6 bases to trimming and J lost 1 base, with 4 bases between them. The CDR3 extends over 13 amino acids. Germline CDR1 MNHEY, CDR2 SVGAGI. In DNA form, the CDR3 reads TGTGCCAGCAGGGGTTCTGGGGCCAACGTCCTGACTTTC. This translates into CASRGSGANVLTF.

In nucleotides, the CDR3 is TGCGCCAGCAGCCAGCCCGGGGGGGATGGCTACACCTTC. Protein product: CASSQPGGDGYTF. J is TRBJ1-2 and V is TRBV4-1; perhaps TRBD1 as D (5 bases). The CDR3 extends over 13 amino acids. V was trimmed by 3 bases and J by 6 bases, leaving 11 bases between them. Germline CDR1 is MGHRA and CDR2 is YSYEKL.

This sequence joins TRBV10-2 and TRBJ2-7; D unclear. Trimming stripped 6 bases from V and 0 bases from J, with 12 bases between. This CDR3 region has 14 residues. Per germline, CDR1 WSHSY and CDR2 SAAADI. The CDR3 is CASSRLGSSYEQYF. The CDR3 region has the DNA TGCGCCAGCAGCCGACTGGGTAGCTCCTACGAGCAGTACTTC.

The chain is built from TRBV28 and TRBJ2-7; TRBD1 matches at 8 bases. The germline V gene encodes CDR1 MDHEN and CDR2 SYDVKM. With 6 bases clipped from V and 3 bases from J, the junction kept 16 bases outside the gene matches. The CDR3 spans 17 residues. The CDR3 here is CASRGPTRTGLFYEQYF. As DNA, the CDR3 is TGTGCCAGCAGGGGACCTACTAGGACAGGGTTATTCTACGAGCAGTACTTC.